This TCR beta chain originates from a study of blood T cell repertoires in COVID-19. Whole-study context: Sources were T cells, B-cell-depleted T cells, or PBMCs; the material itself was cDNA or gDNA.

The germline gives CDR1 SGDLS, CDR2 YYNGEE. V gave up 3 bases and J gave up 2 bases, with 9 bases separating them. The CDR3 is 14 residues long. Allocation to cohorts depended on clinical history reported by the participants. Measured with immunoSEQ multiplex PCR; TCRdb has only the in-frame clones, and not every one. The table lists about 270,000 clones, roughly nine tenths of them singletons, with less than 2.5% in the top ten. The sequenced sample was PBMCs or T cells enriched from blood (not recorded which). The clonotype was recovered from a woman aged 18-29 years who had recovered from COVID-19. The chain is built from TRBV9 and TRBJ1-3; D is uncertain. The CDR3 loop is CASSASGAGNTIYF. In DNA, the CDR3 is TGTGCCAGCAGCGCATCAGGTGCTGGAAACACCATATATTTT.